This is a list of T cell receptor beta chains from one sample in a study of blood T cell repertoires in COVID-19. Generated by immunoSEQ multiplex PCR, the TCRdb table keeps only in-frame clones and is missing some. The table has some 260,000 clones, almost 90% seen once; the top ten hold approximately 1.4%. Specimen: peripheral blood. Receptor source: a man of 80 years or more with acute or convalescent COVID-19. CDR3s include the opening cysteine and the closing phenylalanine or tryptophan. The D gene is left open where the match is weak. The listing skips clone size in some rows; elsewhere it reads once, few, many or a size class.

abundance | j_gene | d_gene | v_gene | CDR3nt | CDR3aa
. | TRBJ1-2 | . | TRBV6-5 | TGTGCCAGCAGTTTCAGTGCGGGGGCGGATGGCTACACCTTC | CASSFSAGADGYTF
. | TRBJ2-3 | . | TRBV11-2 | TGTGCCAGCAGCTTAGATCTAGGCCCAGCCCCTAGCACAGATACGCAGTATTTT | CASSLDLGPAPSTDTQYF
. | TRBJ2-5 | . | TRBV13 | TGTGCCAGCAGCTTAAGAAGCCCGAGGGAGACCCAGTACTTC | CASSLRSPRETQYF
. | TRBJ1-1 | TRBD1 | TRBV29-1 | TGCAGCGTAGGACAGGTGGGGGGAGCTTTCTTT | CSVGQVGGAFF
. | TRBJ2-1 | TRBD2 | TRBV7-2 | TGTGCCAGCAGCACCCAGGCGCGGGGGGGGACCTACAATGAGCAGTTCTTC | CASSTQARGGTYNEQFF
few | TRBJ2-1 | . | TRBV7-9 | TGTGCCAGCAGCTACGCGAGGAGCGGCCACAATGAGCAGTTCTTC | CASSYARSGHNEQFF
once | TRBJ1-5 | . | TRBV5-1 | TGCGCCAGCAGCCCGGGACAAAACAATCAGCCCCAGCATTTT | CASSPGQNNQPQHF
. | TRBJ2-7 | TRBD1 | TRBV5-6 | TGTGCCAGCAGCTTGGCCGGGACAGGGTTTGGGGCCTACGAGCAGTACTTC | CASSLAGTGFGAYEQYF
. | TRBJ1-4 | TRBD1 | TRBV7-2 | TGTGCCAGCAGCGCGACAGGGGGGACTAATGAAAAACTGTTTTTT | CASSATGGTNEKLFF
. | TRBJ1-4 | TRBD1 | TRBV10-3 | TGTGCCATCAGTGAGTCGGTGCAGGGGGTCGGTGAAAAACTGTTTTTT | CAISESVQGVGEKLFF
once | TRBJ1-1 | . | TRBV6-5 | TGTGCCAGCAGGTCCGGGGGGAGAGGCACTGAAGCTTTCTTT | CASRSGGRGTEAFF
once | TRBJ1-5 | . | TRBV19 | TGTGCCAGTAGTATTATGGCTTCCCTCAATCAGCCCCAGCATTTT | CASSIMASLNQPQHF
. | TRBJ2-1 | TRBD2 | TRBV5-1 | TGCGCCAGCAGTGGACTAGCGGGAGGACCCAAGTACAATGAGCAGTTCTTC | CASSGLAGGPKYNEQFF
. | TRBJ2-7 | TRBD2 | TRBV4-3 | TGCGCCAGCAGCCGAGGAAATAGCGGGAGCAGCTCCTACGAGCAGTACTTC | CASSRGNSGSSSYEQYF
. | TRBJ1-3 | . | TRBV11-2 | TGTGCCAGCAGCTTAGGGAGAGTGAACACCATATATTTT | CASSLGRVNTIYF
. | TRBJ2-7 | . | TRBV6-5 | TGTGCCAGCAGTCCAGGTAGGGACAAATACGAGCAGTACTTC | CASSPGRDKYEQYF
. | TRBJ2-3 | TRBD2 | TRBV19 | TGTGCCAGCAAGGGGAGGGCCTCGGATACGCAGTATTTT | CASKGRASDTQYF
. | TRBJ2-1 | TRBD1 | TRBV5-1 | TGCGCCAGCAGCACAGACACGGGACAGGGTAGCAATGAGCAGTTCTTC | CASSTDTGQGSNEQFF
. | TRBJ1-2 | . | TRBV3-1/TRBV3-2 | TGTGCCAGCAGCCATTCAGGTCAGGCTAACTATGGCTACACCTTC | CASSHSGQANYGYTF
. | TRBJ1-6 | TRBD1 | TRBV19 | TGTGCCAGTAGTTTGGACAGGGCTTCACCCCTCCACTTT | CASSLDRASPLHF
. | TRBJ2-3 | TRBD1 | TRBV27 | TGTGCCAGCAGACGGGGACCGGGACAGGGGGTTTTCACAGATACGCAGTATTTT | CASRRGPGQGVFTDTQYF
. | TRBJ1-2 | TRBD1 | TRBV5-1 | TGCGCCAGCAGTGGGACAGGGGGCGACTACACCTTC | CASSGTGGDYTF